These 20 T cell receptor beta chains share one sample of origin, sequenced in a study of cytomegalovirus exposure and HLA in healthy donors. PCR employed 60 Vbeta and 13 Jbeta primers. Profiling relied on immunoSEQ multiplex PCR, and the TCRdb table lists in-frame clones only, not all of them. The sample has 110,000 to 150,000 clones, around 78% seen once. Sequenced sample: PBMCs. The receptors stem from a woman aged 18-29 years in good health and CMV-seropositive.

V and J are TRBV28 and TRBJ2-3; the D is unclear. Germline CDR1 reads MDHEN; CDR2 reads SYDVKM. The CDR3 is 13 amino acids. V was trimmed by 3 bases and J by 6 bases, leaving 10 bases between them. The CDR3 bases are TGTGCCAGCAGTTTCGGTGCCCTCGATACGCAGTATTTT. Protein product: CASSFGALDTQYF.

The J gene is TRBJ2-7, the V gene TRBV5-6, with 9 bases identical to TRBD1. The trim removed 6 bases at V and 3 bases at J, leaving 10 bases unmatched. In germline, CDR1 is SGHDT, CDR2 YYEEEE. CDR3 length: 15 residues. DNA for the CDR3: TGTGCCAGCACCTTCCGGGACAGGGAATTCTACGAGCAGTACTTC. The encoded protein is CASTFRDREFYEQYF.

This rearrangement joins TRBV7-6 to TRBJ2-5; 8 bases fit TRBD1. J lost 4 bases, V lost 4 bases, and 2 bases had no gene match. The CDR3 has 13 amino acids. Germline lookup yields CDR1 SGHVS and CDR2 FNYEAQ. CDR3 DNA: TGTGCCAGCAGCTCGGACAGGGCAGAGACCCAGTACTTC. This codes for CASSSDRAETQYF.

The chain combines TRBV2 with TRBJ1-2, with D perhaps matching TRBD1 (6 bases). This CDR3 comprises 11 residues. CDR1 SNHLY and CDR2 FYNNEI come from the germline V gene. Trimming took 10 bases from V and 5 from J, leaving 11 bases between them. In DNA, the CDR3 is TGTGCCAAGGGGGGGGTTTATGGCTACACCTTC. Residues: CAKGGVYGYTF.

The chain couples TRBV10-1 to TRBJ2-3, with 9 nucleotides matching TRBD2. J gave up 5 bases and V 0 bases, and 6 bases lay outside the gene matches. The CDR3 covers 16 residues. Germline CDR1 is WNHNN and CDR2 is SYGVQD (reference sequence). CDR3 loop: CASSESRLAGQDTQYF. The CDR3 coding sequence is TGCGCCAGCAGTGAGTCACGGCTAGCGGGGCAAGATACGCAGTATTTT.

The CDR3 region is CASTEGGGTEAFF. CDR3 nucleotide sequence: TGTGCCAGCACGGAGGGGGGGGGCACTGAAGCTTTCTTT. This chain connects TRBV28 to TRBJ1-1; D is possibly TRBD1 (6 bases). Trimming removed 7 bases at V and 4 bases at J, with 13 bases between. CDR1 and CDR2 (germline): MDHEN, SYDVKM. The CDR3 loop spans 13 amino acids.

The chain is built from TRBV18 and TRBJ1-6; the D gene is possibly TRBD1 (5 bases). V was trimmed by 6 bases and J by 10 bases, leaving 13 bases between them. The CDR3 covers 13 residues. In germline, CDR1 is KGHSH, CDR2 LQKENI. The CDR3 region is CASSLSRESPLHF. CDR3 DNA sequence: TGTGCCAGCTCCCTATCCAGGGAATCACCCCTCCACTTT.

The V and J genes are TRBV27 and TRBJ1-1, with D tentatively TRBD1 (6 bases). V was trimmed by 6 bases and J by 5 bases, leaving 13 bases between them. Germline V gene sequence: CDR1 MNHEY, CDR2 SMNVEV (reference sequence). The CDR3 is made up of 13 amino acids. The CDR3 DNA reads TGTGCCAGCAGATACAGGGAATGGACTGAAGCTTTCTTT. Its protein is CASRYREWTEAFF.

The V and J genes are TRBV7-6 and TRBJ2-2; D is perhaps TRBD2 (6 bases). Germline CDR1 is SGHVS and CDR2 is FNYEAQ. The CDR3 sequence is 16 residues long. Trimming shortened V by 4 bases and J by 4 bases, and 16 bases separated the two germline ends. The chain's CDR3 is CASSSLGGVGTGELFF. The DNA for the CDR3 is TGTGCCAGCAGCTCGCTCGGAGGGGTGGGCACCGGGGAGCTGTTTTTT.

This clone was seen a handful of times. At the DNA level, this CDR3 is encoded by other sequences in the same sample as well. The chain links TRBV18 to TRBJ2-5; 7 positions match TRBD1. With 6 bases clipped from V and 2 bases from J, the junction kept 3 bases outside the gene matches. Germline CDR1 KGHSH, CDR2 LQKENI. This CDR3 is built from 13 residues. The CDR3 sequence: CASSPGQQETQYF. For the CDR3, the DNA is TGTGCCAGCTCCCCGGGACAGCAAGAGACCCAGTACTTC.

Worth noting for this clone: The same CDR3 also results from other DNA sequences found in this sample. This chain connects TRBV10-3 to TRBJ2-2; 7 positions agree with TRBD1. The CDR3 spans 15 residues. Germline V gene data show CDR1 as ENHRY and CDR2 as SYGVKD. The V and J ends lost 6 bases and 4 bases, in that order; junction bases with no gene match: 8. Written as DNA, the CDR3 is TGTGCCATCAGCGCTCCACAGGGGACCACCGGGGAGCTGTTTTTT. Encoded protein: CAISAPQGTTGELFF.

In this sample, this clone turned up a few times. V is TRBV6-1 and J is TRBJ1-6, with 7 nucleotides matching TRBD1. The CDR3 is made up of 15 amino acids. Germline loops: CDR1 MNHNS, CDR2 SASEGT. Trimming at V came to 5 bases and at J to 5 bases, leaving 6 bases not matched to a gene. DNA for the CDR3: TGTGCCAGCAGTCCAGGGGGGCTTAATAATTCACCCCTCCACTTT. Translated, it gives CASSPGGLNNSPLHF.

The CDR3 region has the DNA TGTGCCAGCACCGGGCGGACAGGGCGATCACCCCTCCACTTT. It is translated as CASTGRTGRSPLHF. The chain carries TRBV28 and TRBJ1-6; 8 nucleotides agree with TRBD1. The CDR3 has 14 residues. Germline loops: CDR1 MDHEN, CDR2 SYDVKM. V lost 7 bases to trimming and J lost 10 bases; unmatched junction nucleotides: 9.

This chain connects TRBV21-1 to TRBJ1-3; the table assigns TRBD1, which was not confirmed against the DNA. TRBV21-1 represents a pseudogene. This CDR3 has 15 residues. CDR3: CASSSRGLAGNTIYF. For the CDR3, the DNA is TGTGCCAGCAGCAGCAGGGGGCTGGCTGGAAACACCATATATTTT.

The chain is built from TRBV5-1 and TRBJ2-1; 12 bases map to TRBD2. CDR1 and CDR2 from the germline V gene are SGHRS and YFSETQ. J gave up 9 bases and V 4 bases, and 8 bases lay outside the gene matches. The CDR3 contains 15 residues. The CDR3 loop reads CASSLAGGLKVEQFF. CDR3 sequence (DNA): TGCGCCAGCAGCCTAGCGGGGGGGCTTAAGGTTGAGCAGTTCTTC. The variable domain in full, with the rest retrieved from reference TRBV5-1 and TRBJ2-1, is KAGVTQTPRYLIKTRGQQVTLSCSPISGHRSVSWYQQTPGQGLQFLFEYFSETQRNKGNFPGRFSGRQFSNSRSEMNVSTLELGDSALYLCASSLAGGLKVEQFFGPGTRLTVL.

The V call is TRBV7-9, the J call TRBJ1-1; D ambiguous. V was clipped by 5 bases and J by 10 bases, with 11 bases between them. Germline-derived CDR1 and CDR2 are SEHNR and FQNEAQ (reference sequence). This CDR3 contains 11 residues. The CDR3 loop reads CASSDSYGAFF. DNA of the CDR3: TGTGCCAGCAGCGATTCCTACGGAGCTTTCTTT. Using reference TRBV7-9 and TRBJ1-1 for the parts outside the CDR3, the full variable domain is DTGVSQNPRHKITKRGQNVTFRCDPISEHNRLYWYRQTLGQGPEFLTYFQNEAQLEKSRLLSDRFSAERPKGSFSTLEIQRTEQGDSAMYLCASSDSYGAFFGQGTRLTVV.

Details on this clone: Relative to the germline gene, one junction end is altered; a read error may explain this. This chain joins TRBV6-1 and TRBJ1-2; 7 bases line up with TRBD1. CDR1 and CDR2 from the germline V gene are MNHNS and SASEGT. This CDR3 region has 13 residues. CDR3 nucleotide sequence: TGTGTCAGCAAAGCAGGGGGGCCTTATGGCTACACCTTC. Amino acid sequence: CVSKAGGPYGYTF.

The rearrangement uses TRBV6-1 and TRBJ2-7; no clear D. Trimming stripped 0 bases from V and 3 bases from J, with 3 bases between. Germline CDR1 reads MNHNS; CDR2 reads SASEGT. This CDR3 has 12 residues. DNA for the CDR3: TGTGCCAGCAGTGAAGCCAGCTACGAGCAGTACTTC. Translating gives CASSEASYEQYF.

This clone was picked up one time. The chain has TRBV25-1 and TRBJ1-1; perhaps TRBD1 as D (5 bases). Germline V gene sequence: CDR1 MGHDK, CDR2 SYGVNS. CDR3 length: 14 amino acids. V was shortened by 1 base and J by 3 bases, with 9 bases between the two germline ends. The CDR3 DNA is TGTGCCAGCAGTGAATGGGGCAGGGACACTGAAGCTTTCTTT. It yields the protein CASSEWGRDTEAFF.

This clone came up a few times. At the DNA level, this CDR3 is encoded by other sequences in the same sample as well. The CDR3 DNA reads as TGTGCCAGCAGTGACTCTAGCGGGTCCTACAATGAGCAGTTCTTC. Translated: CASSDSSGSYNEQFF. The chain carries TRBV6-4 and TRBJ2-1; 7 nucleotides match TRBD2. The germline gives CDR1 MRHNA, CDR2 SNTAGT. The CDR3 is 15 residues long. With V trimmed by 0 bases and J by 1 base, 0 bases remained unmatched.